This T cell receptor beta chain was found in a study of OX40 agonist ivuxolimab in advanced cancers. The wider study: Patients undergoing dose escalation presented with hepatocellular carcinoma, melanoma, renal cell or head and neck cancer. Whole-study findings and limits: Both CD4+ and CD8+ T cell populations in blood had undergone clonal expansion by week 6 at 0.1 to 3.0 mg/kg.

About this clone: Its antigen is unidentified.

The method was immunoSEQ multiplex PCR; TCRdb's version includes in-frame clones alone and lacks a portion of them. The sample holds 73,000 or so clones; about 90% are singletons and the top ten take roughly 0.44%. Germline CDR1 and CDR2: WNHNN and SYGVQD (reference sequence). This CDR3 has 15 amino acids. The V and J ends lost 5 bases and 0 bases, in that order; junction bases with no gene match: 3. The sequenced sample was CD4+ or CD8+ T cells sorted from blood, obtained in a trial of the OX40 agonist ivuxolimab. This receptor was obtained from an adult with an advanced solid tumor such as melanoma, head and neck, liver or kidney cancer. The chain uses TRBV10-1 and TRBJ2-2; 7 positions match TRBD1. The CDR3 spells CASSPGTANTGELFF. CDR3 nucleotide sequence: TGCGCCAGCAGTCCAGGGACAGCGAACACCGGGGAGCTGTTTTTT.